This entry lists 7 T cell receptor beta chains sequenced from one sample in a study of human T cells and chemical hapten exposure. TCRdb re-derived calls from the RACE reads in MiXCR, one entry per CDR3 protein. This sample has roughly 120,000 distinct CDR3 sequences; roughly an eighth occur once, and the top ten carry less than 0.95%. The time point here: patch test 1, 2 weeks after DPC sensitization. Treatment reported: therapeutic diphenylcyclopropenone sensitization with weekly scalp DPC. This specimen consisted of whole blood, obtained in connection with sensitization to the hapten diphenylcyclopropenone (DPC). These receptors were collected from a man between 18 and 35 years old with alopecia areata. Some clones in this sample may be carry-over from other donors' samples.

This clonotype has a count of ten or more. The CDR3 loop reads CASSTYGPNEKLFF. CDR3 nucleotides: TGTGCCAGCAGCACATATGGCCCTAATGAAAAACTGTTTTTT. The chain is built from TRBV7-9 and TRBJ1-4; D unresolved. The CDR3 consists of 14 residues. Per germline, CDR1 SEHNR and CDR2 FQNEAQ (reference sequence). V shed 5 bases and J shed 3 bases, with 10 bases lying between them.

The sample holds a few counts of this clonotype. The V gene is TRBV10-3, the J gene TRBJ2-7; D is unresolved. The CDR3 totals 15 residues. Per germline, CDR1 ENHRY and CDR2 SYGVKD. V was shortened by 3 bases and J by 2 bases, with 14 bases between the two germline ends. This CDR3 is CAISDSRHVTYEQYF. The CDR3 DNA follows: TGTGCCATCAGTGACAGTCGACATGTAACCTACGAGCAGTACTTC.

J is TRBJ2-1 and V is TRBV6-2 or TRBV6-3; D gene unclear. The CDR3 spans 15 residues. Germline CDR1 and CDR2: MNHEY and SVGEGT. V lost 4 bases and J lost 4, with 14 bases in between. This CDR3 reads CASSLTTVLYNEQFF. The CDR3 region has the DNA TGTGCCAGCAGTTTAACTACAGTCCTTTACAATGAGCAGTTCTTC.

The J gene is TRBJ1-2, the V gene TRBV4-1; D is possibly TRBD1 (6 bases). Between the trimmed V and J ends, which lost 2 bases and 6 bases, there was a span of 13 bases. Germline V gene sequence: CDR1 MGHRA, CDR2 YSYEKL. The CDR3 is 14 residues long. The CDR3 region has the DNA TGCGCCAGCAGCCAACCCGCGGGGGCGGATGGCTACACCTTC. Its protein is CASSQPAGADGYTF.

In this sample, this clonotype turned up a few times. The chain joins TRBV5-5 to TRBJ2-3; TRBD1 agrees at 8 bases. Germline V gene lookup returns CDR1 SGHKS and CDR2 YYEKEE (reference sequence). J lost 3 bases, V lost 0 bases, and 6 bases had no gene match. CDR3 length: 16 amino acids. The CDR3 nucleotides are TGTGCCAGCAGCTTGGGGACAGGGAAGTGGACAGATACGCAGTATTTT. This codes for CASSLGTGKWTDTQYF.

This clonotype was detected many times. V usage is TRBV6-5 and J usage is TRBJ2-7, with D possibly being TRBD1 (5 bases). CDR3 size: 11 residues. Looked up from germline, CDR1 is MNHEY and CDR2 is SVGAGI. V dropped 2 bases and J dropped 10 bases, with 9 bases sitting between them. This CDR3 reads CASSYGAVQYF. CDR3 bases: TGTGCCAGCAGTTACGGGGCGGTCCAGTACTTC.

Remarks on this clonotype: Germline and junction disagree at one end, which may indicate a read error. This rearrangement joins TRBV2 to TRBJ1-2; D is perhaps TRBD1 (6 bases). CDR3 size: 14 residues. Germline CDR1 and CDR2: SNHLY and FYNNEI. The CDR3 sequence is CTSSEQGYGYGYTF. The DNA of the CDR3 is TGTACCAGCAGTGAACAGGGCTATGGGTATGGCTACACCTTC.